The clone carrying this T cell receptor beta chain was picked up many times. What it recognizes is unknown. This entry comes from a study of T cell repertoires in cytomegalovirus infection. TCRdb passed the reads through MiXCR, listing each CDR3 protein once. The table has about 120,000 distinct CDR3 sequences, around a tenth seen once. This clonotype originated in a human donor in good health (CMV status not recorded). Some clones in this sample may be carry-over from other donors' samples. The specimen was PBMCs, sequenced either directly or after in vitro stimulation (not recorded which).

The CDR3 DNA reads as TGTGCCAGCAGCTCCTCAGGGATTGAGCAGTTCTTC. This gives the protein CASSSSGIEQFF. The chain joins TRBV7-2 to TRBJ2-1, with TRBD1 as a possible D gene (5 bases). This CDR3 spans 12 amino acids. The V gene's germline CDR1 is SGHTA and CDR2 FQGNSA. Trimming took 4 bases from V and 9 from J, leaving 10 bases between them.